The next 7 T cell receptor beta chains were all read from a single sample in a study of shared clonotypes between healthy human individuals. The data were produced by immunoSEQ multiplex PCR, yet TCRdb's version contains in-frame clones alone and is incomplete. This repertoire shows about 2,100,000 clones, about 92% found once; its top ten account for 1.5% to 2%. It was CD45RO-negative cells, positively selected for CCR7, that made up naive CD8 cells, with terminally differentiated effector memory CD45RA+ cells excluded. Input material: naive CD8+ T cells from PBMCs. These receptors all come from a man younger than 35 in good health. Some clones in this sample may be carry-over from other donors' samples.

V and J are TRBV7-9 and TRBJ2-7; 8 positions agree with TRBD1. This CDR3 has 14 residues. Germline assignment: CDR1 SEHNR and CDR2 FQNEAQ (reference sequence). J lost 6 bases, V lost 3 bases, and 7 bases had no gene match. Here the CDR3 DNA reads TGTGCCAGCAGCTTCCCAGGGGGCCGGGGCGAGCAGTACTTC. Translation gives CASSFPGGRGEQYF. Using reference TRBV7-9 and TRBJ2-7 for the parts outside the CDR3, the full variable domain is DTGVSQNPRHKITKRGQNVTFRCDPISEHNRLYWYRQTLGQGPEFLTYFQNEAQLEKSRLLSDRFSAERPKGSFSTLEIQRTEQGDSAMYLCASSFPGGRGEQYFGPGTRLTVT.

The V and J genes are TRBV28 and TRBJ1-3; D ambiguous. The CDR3 is 15 residues long. Between the trimmed V and J ends, which lost 6 bases and 0 bases, there was a span of 12 bases. In germline, CDR1 is MDHEN, CDR2 SYDVKM. CDR3 sequence (DNA): TGTGCCAGCAGCCCGGGTCTATCCTCTGGAAACACCATATATTTT. It yields the protein CASSPGLSSGNTIYF.

The chain employs TRBV30 and TRBJ1-1; D possibly corresponds to TRBD1 (5 bases). The ends were cut back, 8 bases at V and 0 bases at J, with 13 bases in the middle. This CDR3 has 13 residues. Germline CDR1 is GTSNPN and CDR2 is SVGIG (reference sequence). This CDR3 is CAAPGHMNTEAFF. The CDR3 coding sequence is TGTGCCGCCCCGGGGCATATGAACACTGAAGCTTTCTTT. Using reference TRBV30 and TRBJ1-1 for the parts outside the CDR3, the full variable domain is SQTIHQWPATLVQPVGSPLSLECTVEGTSNPNLYWYRQAAGRGLQLLFYSVGIGQISSEVPQNLSASRPQDRQFILSSKKLLLSDSGFYLCAAPGHMNTEAFFGQGTRLTVV.

The chain couples TRBV9 to TRBJ2-1; D is ambiguous. Germline-derived CDR1 and CDR2 are SGDLS and YYNGEE. CDR3 size: 13 residues. Trimming took 0 bases from V and 10 from J, leaving 11 bases between them. CDR3 residues: CASSVGAPPEQFF. DNA for the CDR3: TGTGCCAGCAGCGTAGGGGCCCCGCCGGAGCAGTTCTTC.

J is TRBJ1-1 and V is TRBV27; TRBD1 matches 7 bases. Germline loops: CDR1 MNHEY, CDR2 SMNVEV (reference sequence). V was clipped by 6 bases and J by 4 bases; unmatched bases: 5. This CDR3 spans 13 amino acids. The CDR3 DNA reads TGTGCCAGCAGGATGACAGGGTTCACTGAAGCTTTCTTT. As protein: CASRMTGFTEAFF.

The chain employs TRBV30 and TRBJ2-7; D gene unclear. Trimming removed 3 bases from V and 7 bases from J, with 13 bases in between. The CDR3 loop spans 12 amino acids. Germline V gene data show CDR1 as GTSNPN and CDR2 as SVGIG (reference sequence). CDR3 in DNA: TGTGCCTGGAGCCCGATCCAACGGGAGCAGTACTTC. This encodes CAWSPIQREQYF. Full variable domain (remainder filled in from reference TRBV30 and TRBJ2-7): SQTIHQWPATLVQPVGSPLSLECTVEGTSNPNLYWYRQAAGRGLQLLFYSVGIGQISSEVPQNLSASRPQDRQFILSSKKLLLSDSGFYLCAWSPIQREQYFGPGTRLTVT.

The CDR3 nucleotides are TGTGCCAGCAGCTTATCGGTAGGGGCGTCCTACGAGCAGTACTTC. Translation: CASSLSVGASYEQYF. The chain joins TRBV7-9 to TRBJ2-7; maybe TRBD1 (5 bases). The length of the CDR3 is 15 residues. Trimming took off 2 bases at V and 1 base at J, with 12 bases between the two ends. Germline values: CDR1 SEHNR, CDR2 FQNEAQ (reference sequence).